This T cell receptor beta chain was sequenced in a study of OX40 agonist ivuxolimab in advanced cancers. Looking at the study overall: A history of anti-PD-1, anti-PD-L1 or anti-CTLA-4 therapy was acceptable, and around 36% had some.

The data were produced by immunoSEQ multiplex PCR, yet TCRdb's version contains in-frame clones alone and is incomplete. The sample lists 20,000 to 25,000 clones, approximately 80% occurring once. V gave up 0 bases and J gave up 2 bases, with 9 bases separating them. Germline V gene sequence: CDR1 ENHRY, CDR2 SYGVKD. The CDR3 runs 15 residues. Whole-study findings and limits: Normalized expansion of T-cell clones was also low for some nonresponders.

Note on this clone: Its antigen is still unknown.

The sequence derives from an adult with an advanced solid tumor such as melanoma, head and neck, liver or kidney cancer. The sequences come from CD4+ or CD8+ T cells sorted from blood, collected in a trial of the OX40 agonist ivuxolimab. The chain joins TRBV10-3 to TRBJ2-3, with D possibly TRBD2 on 5 matching bases. CDR3 bases: TGTGCCATCAGTGAGTCAGGACTCTACACAGATACGCAGTATTTT. Translation: CAISESGLYTDTQYF.